One and the same sample provided the 24 T cell receptor beta chains below, sequenced in a study of shared clonotypes between healthy human individuals. TCRdb keeps only in-frame clones here, not all; method: immunoSEQ multiplex PCR. The profile shows approximately 110,000 clones, 67% of them singletons. Material for sequencing was memory CD8+ T cells sorted from blood. Stated subset: CD45RO+ cells pooled with CCR7-negative TemRA cells. Receptor source: a woman aged 30 to 39 in good health.

This chain uses TRBV6-1 with TRBJ2-7; TRBD1 matches at 10 bases. The germline V gene encodes CDR1 MNHNS and CDR2 SASEGT. This CDR3 spans 15 amino acids. The V and J ends lost 3 bases and 2 bases, in that order; junction bases with no gene match: 4. CDR3 region: CASSEDRGGPYEQYF. CDR3 coding DNA: TGTGCCAGCAGTGAGGACAGGGGGGGACCCTACGAGCAGTACTTC.

The V gene is TRBV27, the J gene TRBJ2-5; 7 positions match TRBD1. J gave up 4 bases and V 5 bases, and 13 bases lay outside the gene matches. Germline V gene sequence: CDR1 MNHEY, CDR2 SMNVEV (reference sequence). The CDR3 length is 16 residues. CDR3: CASSPLPRGGSETQYF. DNA of the CDR3: TGTGCCAGCAGTCCACTCCCCAGAGGGGGCTCAGAGACCCAGTACTTC.

On this clone itself: The sample contains more than one DNA sequence encoding this CDR3. The chain couples TRBV5-1 to TRBJ2-7; D uncertain. Trimming shortened V by 0 bases and J by 2 bases, and 9 bases separated the two germline ends. The CDR3 spans 14 residues. Germline values: CDR1 SGHRS, CDR2 YFSETQ. CDR3 DNA sequence: TGCGCCAGCAGCTTGGTGGTCAGCCCCTACGAGCAGTACTTC. Encoded protein: CASSLVVSPYEQYF.

The chain is built from TRBV5-6 and TRBJ2-7; D could derive from TRBD1 or TRBD2 (5 bases each). V was clipped by 4 bases and J by 2 bases, with 10 bases between them. CDR3 length equals 13 residues. Germline V gives CDR1 SGHDT, CDR2 YYEEEE. Written as DNA, the CDR3 is TGTGCCAGCAGCATTGGGACCACCTACGAGCAGTACTTC. As protein: CASSIGTTYEQYF.

The CDR3 reads CASSLEGDMNTEAFF. In nucleotides, the CDR3 is TGTGCCAGCAGCCTAGAGGGGGATATGAACACTGAAGCTTTCTTT. The chain employs TRBV13 and TRBJ1-1, with D possibly being TRBD1 (6 bases). CDR1 is PRHDT and CDR2 is FYEKMQ in the germline V gene (reference sequence). There are 15 residues in the CDR3. Trimming pared 5 bases from V and 0 bases from J, leaving 13 bases between.

Worth noting for this clone: This could be a read error, since a much larger clone is one nucleotide away. The V gene is TRBV23-1, the J gene TRBJ1-5; D may be TRBD1 (6 bases). TRBV23-1 is an ORF, with its function uncertain. The ends were cut back, 6 bases at V and 7 bases at J, with 16 bases in the middle. The CDR3 has 14 amino acids. Written as DNA, the CDR3 is TGCGCCAGCAGCCAAGTAGCGGACAGACAGCCCCAGCATTTT. Protein product: CASSQVADRQPQHF.

The genes are TRBV27 and TRBJ2-1; D not resolved. Germline V gives CDR1 MNHEY, CDR2 SMNVEV (reference sequence). This CDR3 comprises 15 residues. V was pared by 0 bases and J by 0 bases, with 6 bases between. The CDR3 is CASSLSSLSYNEQFF. In DNA, the CDR3 is TGTGCCAGCAGTTTATCCTCTCTCTCCTACAATGAGCAGTTCTTC.

The V gene is TRBV5-5, the J gene TRBJ1-5; no definite D call. V lost 0 bases to trimming and J lost 2 bases, with 15 bases between them. Germline assignment: CDR1 SGHKS and CDR2 YYEKEE (reference sequence). This CDR3 has 17 amino acids. The CDR3 protein is CASSLAVVLFGNQPQHF. The CDR3 coding sequence is TGTGCCAGCAGCTTGGCCGTTGTATTATTTGGCAATCAGCCCCAGCATTTT.

The chain links TRBV7-9 to TRBJ1-1, with D uncertain. CDR1 and CDR2 (germline): SEHNR, FQNEAQ (reference sequence). The length of the CDR3 is 14 residues. The germline V and J ends were trimmed by 1 base and 1 base, with 7 bases remaining between them. The CDR3 protein is CASSLDSGNTEAFF. CDR3 nucleotides: TGTGCCAGCAGCTTAGACTCAGGGAACACTGAAGCTTTCTTT.

Only a few counts were recorded for this clone. CDR3 sequence: CASSQLPGLGNTIYF. CDR3 bases: TGCGCCAGCAGCCAATTACCAGGGCTCGGAAACACCATATATTTT. The V call is TRBV4-1, the J call TRBJ1-3; the D gene is possibly TRBD1 (5 bases). CDR3 length: 15 amino acids. Germline CDR1 MGHRA, CDR2 YSYEKL. V lost 2 bases and J 4 bases, leaving 12 bases between the germline ends.

The chain combines TRBV5-6 with TRBJ2-2, with 8 positions matching TRBD1. Trimming at V came to 3 bases and at J to 1 base, leaving 14 bases not matched to a gene. CDR3 length equals 19 residues. The germline V gene encodes CDR1 SGHDT and CDR2 YYEEEE. CDR3 coding DNA: TGTGCCAGCAGCTCACTTAGTTCGATAGGACAGGGGAACACCGGGGAGCTGTTTTTT. It yields the protein CASSSLSSIGQGNTGELFF.

The V gene is TRBV5-1, the J gene TRBJ1-3, with TRBD1 matching 10 bases. The CDR3 sequence is 15 residues long. Germline V gives CDR1 SGHRS, CDR2 YFSETQ. The V gene end was trimmed by 3 bases and the J gene end by 1 base; junction bases not matched to a gene: 1. The CDR3 DNA reads as TGCGCCAGCAGCTGGGACAGGGGATCTGGAAACACCATATATTTT. It is translated as CASSWDRGSGNTIYF.

The chain has TRBV6-4 and TRBJ2-5, with TRBD1 matching 7 bases. CDR1 and CDR2 from the germline V gene are MRHNA and SNTAGT. V lost 4 bases, J lost 5 bases, and 13 bases stayed unmatched. The CDR3 has 16 amino acids. CDR3 coding DNA: TGTGCCAGCAGTGTGGAAGGAACAGGGGCCCGGGAGACCCAGTACTTC. Protein sequence: CASSVEGTGARETQYF.

This chain links TRBV5-1 with TRBJ2-1, with D perhaps TRBD2 (6 bases). Trimming stripped 2 bases from V and 10 bases from J, with 13 bases between. Germline-derived CDR1 and CDR2 are SGHRS and YFSETQ. The CDR3 runs to 13 residues. CDR3 DNA sequence: TGCGCCAGCAGCTTTGAGGTCCGGGGGGAGCAGTTCTTC. It is translated as CASSFEVRGEQFF.

The genes are TRBV7-8 and TRBJ2-2; D unclear. The CDR3 length is 13 residues. Germline CDR1 is SGHVS and CDR2 is FQNEAQ. Trimming took 5 bases from V and 5 from J, leaving 9 bases between them. CDR3 DNA sequence: TGTGCCAGCAGCGCTCTAGAGACCGGGGAGCTGTTTTTT. Residues: CASSALETGELFF.

The chain employs TRBV15 and TRBJ2-7; D is possibly TRBD2 (5 bases). From germline, CDR1 is LNHNV and CDR2 YYDKDF (reference sequence). The CDR3 is 18 residues long. V lost 0 bases, J lost 2 bases, and 20 bases lay in between. The CDR3 reads CATSRESVGDEQPYEQYF. As DNA, the CDR3 is TGTGCCACCAGCAGAGAGTCTGTGGGAGATGAACAGCCCTACGAGCAGTACTTC.

This chain joins TRBV29-1 and TRBJ1-2; unclear D gene. Germline assignment: CDR1 SQVTM and CDR2 ANQGSEA. V lost 2 bases, J lost 3 bases, and 10 bases lay in between. CDR3 size: 13 residues. The CDR3 is CSVERPAHYGYTF. The DNA of the CDR3 is TGCAGCGTTGAAAGGCCAGCCCACTATGGCTACACCTTC.

The chain carries TRBV5-6 and TRBJ1-3; the D is unclear. This CDR3 comprises 13 residues. V was clipped by 4 bases and J by 4 bases, with 9 bases between them. Per the germline V gene, CDR1 is SGHDT and CDR2 is YYEEEE. The CDR3 loop is CASSHQRGNTIYF. DNA for the CDR3: TGTGCCAGCAGCCACCAGCGAGGAAACACCATATATTTT.

This chain links TRBV4-1 with TRBJ2-7; D is unclear. The CDR3 has 16 amino acids. The V gene's germline CDR1 is MGHRA and CDR2 YSYEKL. Trimming removed 0 bases from V and 5 bases from J, with 17 bases in between. As DNA, the CDR3 is TGCGCCAGCAGCCAAGAAGTGTGGTCCCTGCACAACGAGCAGTACTTC. Translated: CASSQEVWSLHNEQYF.

The chain has TRBV5-6 and TRBJ1-2; perhaps TRBD1 as D (5 bases). Trimming stripped 0 bases from V and 7 bases from J, with 16 bases between. Germline assignment: CDR1 SGHDT and CDR2 YYEEEE. This CDR3 has 15 amino acids. The CDR3 sequence is CASSLGYRRVFGYTF. The CDR3 DNA reads TGTGCCAGCAGCTTGGGGTACAGGCGGGTTTTTGGCTACACCTTC.

The rearrangement joins TRBV7-8 to TRBJ2-2, with D perhaps matching TRBD1 or TRBD2 (5 bases each). Germline CDR1 and CDR2: SGHVS and FQNEAQ. This CDR3 is built from 16 residues. Between the trimmed V and J ends, which lost 5 bases and 3 bases, there was a span of 16 bases. The CDR3 protein is CASSPPGRRYTGELFF. The DNA of the CDR3 is TGTGCCAGCAGCCCGCCGGGACGGAGGTACACCGGGGAGCTGTTTTTT.

The chain joins TRBV6-4 to TRBJ1-2; a possible D gene is TRBD1 (6 bases). From germline, CDR1 is MRHNA and CDR2 SNTAGT. CDR3 length: 16 amino acids. V lost 0 bases and J lost 5, with 16 bases in between. The CDR3 region is CASSDSTQGGGYGYTF. The CDR3 bases are TGTGCCAGCAGTGACTCGACACAGGGAGGAGGTTATGGCTACACCTTC.

V and J are TRBV11-1 and TRBJ2-1; 11 bases are shared with TRBD2. Germline CDR1 is SGHAT and CDR2 is FQDESV (reference sequence). The CDR3 contains 17 residues. The V and J ends lost 1 base and 9 bases, in that order; junction bases with no gene match: 11. CDR3 protein: CASSLGSRIAGGSEQFF. The CDR3 region has the DNA TGTGCCAGCAGCTTAGGGTCACGAATAGCGGGAGGGAGTGAGCAGTTCTTC.

The chain uses TRBV4-2 and TRBJ2-7, with D possibly called TRBD1 or TRBD2 (5 bases each). The CDR3 covers 13 residues. Germline V gene lookup returns CDR1 LGHNA and CDR2 YNFKEQ. V was shortened by 5 bases and J by 4 bases, with 12 bases between the two germline ends. As DNA, the CDR3 is TGTGCCAGCAGCACTCTGGGGGATTACGAGCAGTACTTC. Translated: CASSTLGDYEQYF.